The clone carrying this TCR beta chain has just one count. Its cognate antigen is unknown. The V and J ends lost 0 bases and 9 bases, in that order; junction bases with no gene match: 9. The germline V gene encodes CDR1 SGDLS and CDR2 YYNGEE. The CDR3 has 15 amino acids. This sample was included in a study of shared clonotypes between healthy human individuals. General study results and limits: Relative to memory subsets, naive subsets generally showed larger estimated richness.

Everyone who donated was a Caucasian adult who lived in Nashville, Tennessee. Partitioning of CD4+ cells yielded a CD45RA+ naive subset and a CD45RA-negative memory subset. Clones were sequenced by immunoSEQ multiplex PCR, and TCRdb holds only the in-frame ones, with some missing. The data show over a million clones, about 96% seen once. Sequencing was done on a sample of naive CD4+ T cells sorted from blood. The subset is: CD45RA+ positively selected. This sequence joins TRBV9 and TRBJ1-5; 7 nucleotides match TRBD1. The sequence was obtained from a man aged 25-45 years in good health. CDR3: CASSVGEGRGLPQHF. CDR3 DNA sequence: TGTGCCAGCAGCGTAGGAGAGGGCAGGGGGTTGCCCCAGCATTTT.